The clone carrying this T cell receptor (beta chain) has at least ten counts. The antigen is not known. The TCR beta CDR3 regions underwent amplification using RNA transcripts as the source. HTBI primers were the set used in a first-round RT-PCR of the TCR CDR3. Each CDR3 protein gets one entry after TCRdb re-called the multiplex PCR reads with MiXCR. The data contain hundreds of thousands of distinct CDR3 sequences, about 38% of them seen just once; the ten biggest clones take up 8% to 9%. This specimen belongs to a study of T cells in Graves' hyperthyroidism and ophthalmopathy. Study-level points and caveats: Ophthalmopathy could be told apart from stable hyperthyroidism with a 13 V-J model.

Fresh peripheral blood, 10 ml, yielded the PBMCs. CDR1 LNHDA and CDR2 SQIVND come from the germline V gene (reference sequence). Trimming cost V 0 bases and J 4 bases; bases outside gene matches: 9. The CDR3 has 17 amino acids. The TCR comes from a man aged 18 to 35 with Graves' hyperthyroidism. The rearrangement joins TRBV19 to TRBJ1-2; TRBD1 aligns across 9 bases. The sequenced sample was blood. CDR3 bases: TGTGCCAGTAGTATAGACACAGGGACAGGGAGATCCTATGGCTACACCTTC. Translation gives CASSIDTGTGRSYGYTF.